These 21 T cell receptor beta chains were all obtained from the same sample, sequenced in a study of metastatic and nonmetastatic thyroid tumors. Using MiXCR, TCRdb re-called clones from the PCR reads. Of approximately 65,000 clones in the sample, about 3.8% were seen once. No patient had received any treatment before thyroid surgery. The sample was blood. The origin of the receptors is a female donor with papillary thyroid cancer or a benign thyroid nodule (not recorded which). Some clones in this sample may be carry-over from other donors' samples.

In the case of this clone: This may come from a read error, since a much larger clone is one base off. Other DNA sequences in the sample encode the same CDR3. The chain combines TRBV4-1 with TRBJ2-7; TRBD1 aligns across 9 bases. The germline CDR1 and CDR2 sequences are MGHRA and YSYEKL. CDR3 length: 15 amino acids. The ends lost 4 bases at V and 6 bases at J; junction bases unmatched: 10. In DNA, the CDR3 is TGCGCCAGCAGCCCCTCAAACAGGGGGCGGGCCGAGCAGTACTTC. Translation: CASSPSNRGRAEQYF.

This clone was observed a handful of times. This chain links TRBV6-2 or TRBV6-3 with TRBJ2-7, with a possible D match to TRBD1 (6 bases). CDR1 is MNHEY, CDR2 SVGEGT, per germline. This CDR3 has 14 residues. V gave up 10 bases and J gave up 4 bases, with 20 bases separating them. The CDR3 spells CATVRDTNAYEQYF. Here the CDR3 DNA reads TGTGCCACCGTGAGGGACACTAATGCTTACGAGCAGTACTTC.

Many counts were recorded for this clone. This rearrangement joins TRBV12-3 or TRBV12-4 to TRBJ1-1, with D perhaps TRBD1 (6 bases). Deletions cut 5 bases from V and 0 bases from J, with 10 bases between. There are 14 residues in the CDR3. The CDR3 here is CASSPQGLNTEAFF. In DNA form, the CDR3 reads TGTGCCAGCAGTCCACAGGGACTGAACACTGAAGCTTTCTTT.

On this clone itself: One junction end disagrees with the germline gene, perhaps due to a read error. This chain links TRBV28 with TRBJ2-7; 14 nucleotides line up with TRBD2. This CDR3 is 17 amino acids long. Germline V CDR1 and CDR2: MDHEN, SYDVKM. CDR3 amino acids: CASSVGTSGRGSYGQYF. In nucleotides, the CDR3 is TGTGCCAGCAGTGTAGGGACTAGCGGGAGAGGATCATACGGGCAGTACTTC.

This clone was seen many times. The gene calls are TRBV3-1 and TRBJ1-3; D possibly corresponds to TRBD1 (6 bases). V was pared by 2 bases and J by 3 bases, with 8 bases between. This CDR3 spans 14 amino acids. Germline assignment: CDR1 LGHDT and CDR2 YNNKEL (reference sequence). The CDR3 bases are TGTGCCAGCAGCCAAACAGGGAGTGGAAACACCATATATTTT. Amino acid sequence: CASSQTGSGNTIYF.

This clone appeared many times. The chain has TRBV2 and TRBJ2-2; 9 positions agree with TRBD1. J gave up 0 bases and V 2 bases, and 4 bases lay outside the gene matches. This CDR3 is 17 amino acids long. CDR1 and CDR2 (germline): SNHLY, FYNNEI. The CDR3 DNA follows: TGTGCCAGCAGTGAACCCACAGGGGGCCCGAACACCGGGGAGCTGTTTTTT. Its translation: CASSEPTGGPNTGELFF. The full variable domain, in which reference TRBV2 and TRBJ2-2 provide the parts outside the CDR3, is EPEVTQTPSHQVTQMGQEVILRCVPISNHLYFYWYRQILGQKVEFLVSFYNNEISEKSEIFDDQFSVERPDGSNFTLKIRSTKLEDSAMYFCASSEPTGGPNTGELFFGEGSRLTVL.

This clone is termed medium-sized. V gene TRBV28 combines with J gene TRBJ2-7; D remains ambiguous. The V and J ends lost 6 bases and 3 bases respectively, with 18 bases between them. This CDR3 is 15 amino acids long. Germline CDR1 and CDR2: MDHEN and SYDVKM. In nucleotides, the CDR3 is TGTGCCAGCAGCTTCGGAGCCAGTAAGCACTACGAGCAGTACTTC. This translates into CASSFGASKHYEQYF.

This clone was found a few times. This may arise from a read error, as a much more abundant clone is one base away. This chain's CDR3 is CASSIQETKYF. In DNA form, the CDR3 reads TGTGCCAGCAGCATCCAAGAGACCAAGTACTTC. The genes are TRBV11-3 and TRBJ2-5; D is unclear. CDR1 and CDR2 from the germline V gene are SGHNT and YENEEA. This CDR3 has 11 amino acids.

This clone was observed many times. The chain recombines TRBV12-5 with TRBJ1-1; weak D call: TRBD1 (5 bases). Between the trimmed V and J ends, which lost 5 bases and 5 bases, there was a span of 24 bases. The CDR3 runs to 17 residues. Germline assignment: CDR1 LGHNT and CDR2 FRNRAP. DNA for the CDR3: TGTGCTAGTGGTCCCGGGGGGGTAAGGGTATTTGGGACTGAAGCTTTCTTT. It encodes CASGPGGVRVFGTEAFF.

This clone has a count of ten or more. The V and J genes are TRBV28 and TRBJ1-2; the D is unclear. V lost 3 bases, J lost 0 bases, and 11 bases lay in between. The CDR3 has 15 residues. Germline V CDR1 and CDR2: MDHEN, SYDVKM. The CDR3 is CASSFSLVPNYGYTF. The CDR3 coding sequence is TGTGCCAGCAGTTTCTCCCTCGTTCCTAACTATGGCTACACCTTC.

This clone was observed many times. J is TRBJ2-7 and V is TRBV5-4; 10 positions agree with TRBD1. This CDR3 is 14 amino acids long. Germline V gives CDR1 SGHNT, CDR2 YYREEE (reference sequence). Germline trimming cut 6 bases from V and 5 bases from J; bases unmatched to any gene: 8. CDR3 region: CASKGQGSTNEQYF. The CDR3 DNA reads TGTGCCAGCAAGGGACAGGGGTCGACGAACGAGCAGTACTTC.

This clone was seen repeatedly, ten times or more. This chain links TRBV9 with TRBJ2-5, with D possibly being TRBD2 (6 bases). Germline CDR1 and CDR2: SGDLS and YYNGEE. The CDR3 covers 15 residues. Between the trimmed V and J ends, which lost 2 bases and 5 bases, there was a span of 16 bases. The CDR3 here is CASSVGGVTEETQYF. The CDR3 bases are TGTGCCAGCAGCGTTGGCGGGGTAACGGAGGAGACCCAGTACTTC.

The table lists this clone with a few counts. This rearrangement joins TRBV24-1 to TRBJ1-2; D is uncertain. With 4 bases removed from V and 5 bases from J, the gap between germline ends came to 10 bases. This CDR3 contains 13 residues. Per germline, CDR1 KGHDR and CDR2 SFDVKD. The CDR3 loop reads CATSDSGLYGYTF. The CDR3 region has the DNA TGTGCCACCAGTGACTCGGGCCTATATGGCTACACCTTC.

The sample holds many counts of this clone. The CDR3 here is CASSQWAGGGEQFF. CDR3 nucleotide sequence: TGCGCCAGCAGCCAATGGGCTGGGGGGGGAGAGCAGTTCTTC. V usage is TRBV4-1 and J usage is TRBJ2-1; 7 nucleotides line up with TRBD2. The ends lost 2 bases at V and 10 bases at J; junction bases unmatched: 8. The CDR3 contains 14 residues. The V gene's germline CDR1 is MGHRA and CDR2 YSYEKL.

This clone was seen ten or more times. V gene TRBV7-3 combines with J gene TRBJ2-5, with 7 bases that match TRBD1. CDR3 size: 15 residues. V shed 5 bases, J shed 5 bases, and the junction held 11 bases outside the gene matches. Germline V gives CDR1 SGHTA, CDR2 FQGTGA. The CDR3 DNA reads TGTGCCAGCAGCCCGGAACAGGGGCCCTGGGAGACCCAGTACTTC. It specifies CASSPEQGPWETQYF.

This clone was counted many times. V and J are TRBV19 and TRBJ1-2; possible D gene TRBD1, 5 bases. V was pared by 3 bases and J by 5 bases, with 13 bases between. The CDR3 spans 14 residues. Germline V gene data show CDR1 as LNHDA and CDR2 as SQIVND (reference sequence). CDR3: CASSIIDSSYGYTF. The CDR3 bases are TGTGCCAGTAGTATTATCGACAGCTCTTATGGCTACACCTTC.

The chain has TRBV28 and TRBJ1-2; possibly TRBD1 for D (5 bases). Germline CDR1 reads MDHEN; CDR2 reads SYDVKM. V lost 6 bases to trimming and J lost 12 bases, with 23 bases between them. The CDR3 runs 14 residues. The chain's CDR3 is CASRLAGPSEGDTF. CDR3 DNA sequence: TGTGCCAGCAGATTGGCAGGGCCTTCGGAAGGCGACACCTTC.

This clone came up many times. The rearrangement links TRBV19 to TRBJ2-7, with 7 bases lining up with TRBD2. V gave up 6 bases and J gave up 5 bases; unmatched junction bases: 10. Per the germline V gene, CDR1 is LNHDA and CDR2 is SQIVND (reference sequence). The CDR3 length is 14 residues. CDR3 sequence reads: CASSRTAGRHEQYF. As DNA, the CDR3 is TGTGCCAGTAGCCGTACAGCGGGGCGGCACGAGCAGTACTTC.

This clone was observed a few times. The CDR3 bases are TGTGCCAGCAGTTACTACATCTACGAGCAGTACTTC. This encodes CASSYYIYEQYF. The V and J genes are TRBV2 and TRBJ2-7, with D unclear. This CDR3 spans 12 amino acids. Germline lookup yields CDR1 SNHLY and CDR2 FYNNEI. Trimming took off 5 bases at V and 3 bases at J, with 8 bases between the two ends. Drawing the rest from reference TRBV2 and TRBJ2-7, the complete variable domain is EPEVTQTPSHQVTQMGQEVILRCVPISNHLYFYWYRQILGQKVEFLVSFYNNEISEKSEIFDDQFSVERPDGSNFTLKIRSTKLEDSAMYFCASSYYIYEQYFGPGTRLTVT.

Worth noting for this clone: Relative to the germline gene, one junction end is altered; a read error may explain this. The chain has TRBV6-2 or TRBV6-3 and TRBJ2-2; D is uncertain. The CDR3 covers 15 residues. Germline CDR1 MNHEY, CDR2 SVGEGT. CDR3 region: CASTWIGLAAGQLFF. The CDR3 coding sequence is TGTGCCAGCACCTGGATAGGGTTGGCAGCCGGGCAGCTGTTTTTT.

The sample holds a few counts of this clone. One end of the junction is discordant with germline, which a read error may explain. The CDR3 DNA reads as TGTTCCACCAGCAGATCGCTAGCGGGAATAACCTACGAGCAGTACTTC. It specifies CSTSRSLAGITYEQYF. This chain uses TRBV15 with TRBJ2-7; 9 nucleotides match TRBD2. The CDR3 runs to 16 residues. Per germline, CDR1 LNHNV and CDR2 YYDKDF (reference sequence).